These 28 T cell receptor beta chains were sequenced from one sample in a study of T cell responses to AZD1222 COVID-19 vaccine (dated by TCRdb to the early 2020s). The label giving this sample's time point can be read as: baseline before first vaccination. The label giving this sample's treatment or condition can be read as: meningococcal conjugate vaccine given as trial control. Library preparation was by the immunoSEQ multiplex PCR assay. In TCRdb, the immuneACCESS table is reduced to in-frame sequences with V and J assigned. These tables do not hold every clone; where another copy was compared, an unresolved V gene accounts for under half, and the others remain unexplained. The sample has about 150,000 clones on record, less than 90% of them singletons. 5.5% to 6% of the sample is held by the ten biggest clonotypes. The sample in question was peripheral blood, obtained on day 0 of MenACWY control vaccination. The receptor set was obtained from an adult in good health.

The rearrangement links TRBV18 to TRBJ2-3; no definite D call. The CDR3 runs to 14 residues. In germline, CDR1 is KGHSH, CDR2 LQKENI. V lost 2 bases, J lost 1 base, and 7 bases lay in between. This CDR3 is CASSPWQRTDTQYF. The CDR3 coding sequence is TGTGCCAGCTCACCATGGCAGCGCACAGATACGCAGTATTTT.

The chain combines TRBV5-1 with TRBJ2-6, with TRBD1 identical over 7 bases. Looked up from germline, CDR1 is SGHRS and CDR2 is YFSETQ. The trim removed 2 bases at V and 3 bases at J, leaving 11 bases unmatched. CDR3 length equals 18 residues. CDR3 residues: CASSLELNRGGGANVLTF. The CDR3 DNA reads TGCGCCAGCAGCTTAGAACTAAACAGGGGTGGTGGGGCCAACGTCCTGACTTTC.

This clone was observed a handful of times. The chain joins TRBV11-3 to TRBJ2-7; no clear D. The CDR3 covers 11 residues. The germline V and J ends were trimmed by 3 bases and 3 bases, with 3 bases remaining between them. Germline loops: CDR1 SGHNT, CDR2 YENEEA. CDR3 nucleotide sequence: TGTGCCAGCAGCTTCCACTACGAGCAGTACTTC. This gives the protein CASSFHYEQYF.

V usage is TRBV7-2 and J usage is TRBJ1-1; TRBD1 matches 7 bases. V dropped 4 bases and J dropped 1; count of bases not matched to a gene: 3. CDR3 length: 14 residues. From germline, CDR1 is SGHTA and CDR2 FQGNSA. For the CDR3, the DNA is TGTGCCAGCAGCTCTTCAGGGGGGAACACTGAAGCTTTCTTT. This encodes CASSSSGGNTEAFF.

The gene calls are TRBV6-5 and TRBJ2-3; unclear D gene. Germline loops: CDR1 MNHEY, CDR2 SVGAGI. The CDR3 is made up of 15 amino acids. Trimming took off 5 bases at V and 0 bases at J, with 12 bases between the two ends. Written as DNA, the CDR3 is TGTGCCAGCAGTATCGACGGGCTCAGCACAGATACGCAGTATTTT. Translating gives CASSIDGLSTDTQYF.

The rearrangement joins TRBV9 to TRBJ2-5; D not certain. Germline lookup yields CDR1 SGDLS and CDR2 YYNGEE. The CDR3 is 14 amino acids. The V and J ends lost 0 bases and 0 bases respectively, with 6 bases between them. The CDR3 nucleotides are TGTGCCAGCAGCGTAGCCGGGTACCAAGAGACCCAGTACTTC. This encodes CASSVAGYQETQYF.

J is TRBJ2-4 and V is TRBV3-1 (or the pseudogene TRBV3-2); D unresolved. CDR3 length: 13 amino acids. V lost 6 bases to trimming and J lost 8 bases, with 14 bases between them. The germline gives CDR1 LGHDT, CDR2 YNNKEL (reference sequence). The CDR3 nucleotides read TGTGCCAGCAGTTTCCATGGGGATGACATTCAGTACTTC. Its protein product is CASSFHGDDIQYF.

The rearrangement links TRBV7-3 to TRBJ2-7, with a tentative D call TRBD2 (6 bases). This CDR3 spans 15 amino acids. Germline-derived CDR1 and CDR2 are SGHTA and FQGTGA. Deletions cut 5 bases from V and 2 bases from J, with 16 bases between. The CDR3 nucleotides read TGTGCCAGCAGCCCATCCCCCGGGACTGCCTACGAGCAGTACTTC. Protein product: CASSPSPGTAYEQYF.

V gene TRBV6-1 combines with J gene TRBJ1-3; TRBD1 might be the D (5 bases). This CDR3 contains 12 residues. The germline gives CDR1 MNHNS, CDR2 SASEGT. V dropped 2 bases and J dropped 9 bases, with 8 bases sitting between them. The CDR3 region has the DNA TGTGCCAGCAGTGAACTGGGGGGCACCATATATTTT. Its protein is CASSELGGTIYF.

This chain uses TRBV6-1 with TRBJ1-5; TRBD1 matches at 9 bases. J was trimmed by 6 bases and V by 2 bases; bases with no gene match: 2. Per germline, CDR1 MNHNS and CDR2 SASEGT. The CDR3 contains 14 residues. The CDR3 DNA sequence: TGTGCCAGCAGTGAAACGACAGGGGGTCAGCCCCAGCATTTT. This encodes CASSETTGGQPQHF.

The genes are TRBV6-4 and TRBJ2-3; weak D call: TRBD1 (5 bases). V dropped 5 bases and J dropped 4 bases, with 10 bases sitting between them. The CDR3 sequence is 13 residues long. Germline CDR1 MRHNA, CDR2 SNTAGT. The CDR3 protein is CASSHIGADTQYF. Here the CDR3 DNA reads TGTGCCAGCAGTCACATAGGGGCAGATACGCAGTATTTT.

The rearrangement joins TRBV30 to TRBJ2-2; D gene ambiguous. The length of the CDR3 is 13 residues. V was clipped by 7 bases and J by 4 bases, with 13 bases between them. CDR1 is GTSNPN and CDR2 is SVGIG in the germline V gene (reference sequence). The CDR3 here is CAFQALGTGELFF. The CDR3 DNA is TGTGCCTTCCAGGCCCTGGGCACCGGGGAGCTGTTTTTT.

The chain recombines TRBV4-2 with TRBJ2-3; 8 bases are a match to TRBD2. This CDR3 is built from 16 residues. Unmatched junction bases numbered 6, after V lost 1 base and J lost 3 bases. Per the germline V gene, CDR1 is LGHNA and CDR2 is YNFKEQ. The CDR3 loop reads CASSQARGEGTDTQYF. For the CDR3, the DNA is TGTGCCAGCAGCCAAGCGCGGGGGGAGGGGACAGATACGCAGTATTTT.

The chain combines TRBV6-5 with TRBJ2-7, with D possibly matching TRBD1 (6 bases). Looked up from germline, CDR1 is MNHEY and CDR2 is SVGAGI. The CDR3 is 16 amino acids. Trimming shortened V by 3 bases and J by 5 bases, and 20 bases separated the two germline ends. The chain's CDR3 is CASSYSDLQGIHEQYF. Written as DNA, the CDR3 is TGTGCCAGCAGTTATTCCGACCTACAGGGAATCCACGAGCAGTACTTC.

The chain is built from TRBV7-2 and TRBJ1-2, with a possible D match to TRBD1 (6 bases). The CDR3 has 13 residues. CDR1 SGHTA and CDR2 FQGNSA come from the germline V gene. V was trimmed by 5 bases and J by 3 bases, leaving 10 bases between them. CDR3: CASSEDSYYGYTF. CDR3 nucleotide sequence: TGTGCCAGCAGCGAGGACAGCTACTATGGCTACACCTTC.

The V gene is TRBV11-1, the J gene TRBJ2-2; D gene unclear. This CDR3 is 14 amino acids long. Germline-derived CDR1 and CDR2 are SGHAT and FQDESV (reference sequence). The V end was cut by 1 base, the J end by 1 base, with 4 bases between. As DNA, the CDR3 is TGTGCCAGCAGCTTAGAATTGAACACCGGGGAGCTGTTTTTT. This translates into CASSLELNTGELFF.

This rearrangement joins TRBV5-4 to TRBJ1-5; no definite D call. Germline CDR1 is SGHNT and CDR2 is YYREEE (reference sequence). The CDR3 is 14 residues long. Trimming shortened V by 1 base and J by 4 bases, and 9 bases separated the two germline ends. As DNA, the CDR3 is TGTGCCAGCAGCTTGCCCGGGAATAATCAGCCCCAGCATTTT. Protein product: CASSLPGNNQPQHF. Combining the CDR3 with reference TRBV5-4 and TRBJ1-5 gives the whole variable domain ETGVTQSPTHLIKTRGQQVTLRCSSQSGHNTVSWYQQALGQGPQFIFQYYREEENGRGNFPPRFSGLQFPNYSSELNVNALELDDSALYLCASSLPGNNQPQHFGDGTRLSIL.

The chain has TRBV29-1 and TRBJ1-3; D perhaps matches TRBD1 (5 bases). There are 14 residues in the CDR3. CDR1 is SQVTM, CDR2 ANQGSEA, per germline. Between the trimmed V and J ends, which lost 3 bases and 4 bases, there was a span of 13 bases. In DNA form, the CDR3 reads TGCAGCGTTGATGGAGGGGTCTCCGGAAACACCATATATTTT. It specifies CSVDGGVSGNTIYF.

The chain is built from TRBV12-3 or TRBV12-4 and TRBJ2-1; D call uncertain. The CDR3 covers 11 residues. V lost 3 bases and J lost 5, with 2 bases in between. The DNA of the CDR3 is TGTGCCAGCAGTTTCCACAATGAGCAGTTCTTC. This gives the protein CASSFHNEQFF.

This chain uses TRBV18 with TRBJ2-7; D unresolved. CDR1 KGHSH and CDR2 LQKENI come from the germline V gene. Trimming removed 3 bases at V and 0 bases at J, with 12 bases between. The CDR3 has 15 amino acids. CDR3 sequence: CASSPKTMSSYEQYV. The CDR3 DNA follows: TGTGCCAGCTCACCGAAAACAATGAGCTCCTACGAGCAGTACGTC.

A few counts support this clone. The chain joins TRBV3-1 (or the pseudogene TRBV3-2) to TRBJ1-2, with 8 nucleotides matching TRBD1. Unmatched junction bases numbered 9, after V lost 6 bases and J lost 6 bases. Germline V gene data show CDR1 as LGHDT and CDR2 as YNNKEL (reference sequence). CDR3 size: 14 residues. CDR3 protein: CASRRGQGEDGYTF. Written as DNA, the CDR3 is TGTGCCAGCAGACGAGGACAGGGTGAGGATGGCTACACCTTC.

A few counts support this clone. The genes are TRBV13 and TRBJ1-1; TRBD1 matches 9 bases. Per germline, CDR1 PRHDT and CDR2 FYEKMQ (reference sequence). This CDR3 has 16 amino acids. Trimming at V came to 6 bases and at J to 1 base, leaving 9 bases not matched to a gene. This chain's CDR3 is CASRGGQGFGNTEAFF. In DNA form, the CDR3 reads TGTGCCAGCAGAGGGGGACAGGGTTTCGGGAACACTGAAGCTTTCTTT. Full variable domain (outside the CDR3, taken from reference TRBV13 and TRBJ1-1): AAGVIQSPRHLIKEKRETATLKCYPIPRHDTVYWYQQGPGQDPQFLISFYEKMQSDKGSIPDRFSAQQFSDYHSELNMSSLELGDSALYFCASRGGQGFGNTEAFFGQGTRLTVV.

CDR3: CASSRVTLTEAFF. The CDR3 nucleotides are TGTGCCAGCTCTAGGGTGACTCTTACTGAAGCTTTCTTT. The rearrangement joins TRBV9 to TRBJ1-1; D is ambiguous. V lost 7 bases, J lost 5 bases, and 15 bases lay in between. The CDR3 spans 13 residues. Looked up from germline, CDR1 is SGDLS and CDR2 is YYNGEE.

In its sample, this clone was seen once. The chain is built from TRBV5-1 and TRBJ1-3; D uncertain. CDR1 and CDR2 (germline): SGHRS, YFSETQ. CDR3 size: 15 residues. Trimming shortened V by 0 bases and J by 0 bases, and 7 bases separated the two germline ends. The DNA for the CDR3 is TGCGCCAGCAGCTTGGACGGCAGCTCTGGAAACACCATATATTTT. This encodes CASSLDGSSGNTIYF.

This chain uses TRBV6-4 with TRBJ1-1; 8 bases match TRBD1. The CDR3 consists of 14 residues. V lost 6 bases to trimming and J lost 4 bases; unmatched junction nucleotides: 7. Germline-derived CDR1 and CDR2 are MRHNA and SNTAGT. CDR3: CASRADRAGTEAFF. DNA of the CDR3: TGTGCCAGCAGGGCGGACAGGGCGGGCACTGAAGCTTTCTTT.

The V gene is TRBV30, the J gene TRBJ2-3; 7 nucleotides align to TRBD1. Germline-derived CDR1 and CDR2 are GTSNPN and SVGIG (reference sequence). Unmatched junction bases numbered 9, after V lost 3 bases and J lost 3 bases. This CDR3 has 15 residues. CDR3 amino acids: CAWSAGGLGTDTQYF. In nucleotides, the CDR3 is TGTGCCTGGAGCGCAGGGGGATTAGGAACAGATACGCAGTATTTT.

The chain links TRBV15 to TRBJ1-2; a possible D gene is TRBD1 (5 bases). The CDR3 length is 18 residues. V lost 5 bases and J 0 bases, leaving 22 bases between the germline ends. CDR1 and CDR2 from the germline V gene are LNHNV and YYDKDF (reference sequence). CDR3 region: CATSVPRGRAAANYGYTF. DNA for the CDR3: TGTGCCACCAGCGTACCGCGGGGCAGGGCGGCAGCTAACTATGGCTACACCTTC.

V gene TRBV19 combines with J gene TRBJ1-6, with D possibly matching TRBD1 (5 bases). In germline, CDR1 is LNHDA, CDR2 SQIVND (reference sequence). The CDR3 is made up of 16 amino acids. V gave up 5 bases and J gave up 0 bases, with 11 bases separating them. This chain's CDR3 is CASSERTRSYNSPLHF. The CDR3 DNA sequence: TGTGCCAGTAGTGAAAGGACACGCTCCTATAATTCACCCCTCCACTTT.